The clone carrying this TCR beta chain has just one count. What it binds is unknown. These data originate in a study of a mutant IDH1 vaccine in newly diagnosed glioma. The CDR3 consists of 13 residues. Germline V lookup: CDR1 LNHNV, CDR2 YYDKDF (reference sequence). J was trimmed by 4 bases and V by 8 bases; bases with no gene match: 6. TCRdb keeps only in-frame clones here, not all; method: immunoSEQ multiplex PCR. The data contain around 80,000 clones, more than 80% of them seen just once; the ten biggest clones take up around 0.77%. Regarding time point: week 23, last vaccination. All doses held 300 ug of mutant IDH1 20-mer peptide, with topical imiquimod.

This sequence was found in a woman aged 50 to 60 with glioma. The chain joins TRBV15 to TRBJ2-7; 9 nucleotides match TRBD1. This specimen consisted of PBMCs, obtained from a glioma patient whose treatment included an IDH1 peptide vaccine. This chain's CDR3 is CATRDRASYEQYF. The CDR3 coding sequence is TGTGCCACCCGGGACAGGGCCAGTTACGAGCAGTACTTC.